This T cell receptor beta chain was sequenced during a study of blood T cell repertoires in COVID-19. At the level of the study: There were acute and convalescent COVID-19 samples, and they came from the United States, Italy and Spain. In each case, the material was cDNA or gDNA derived from T cells, B-cell-depleted T cells, or PBMCs.

In the original processing: Nucleated cell number was recorded as an estimate derived from reference gene primer amplification. Using immunoSEQ multiplex PCR, the repertoire was profiled, and TCRdb retains in-frame clones only, with some absent. The DNA was the basis for D and trimming; V, J and clone size are from that table. The sample holds over 80,000 clones, 85% to 95% seen once. Sample: peripheral blood. The source of this sequence is a man aged 55 to 70 with acute or convalescent COVID-19.

The CDR3 nucleotides read TGTGCCAGTAGTACCGGCACTAGCGGGAGTGGGGATGAGCAGTTCTTC. Residues: CASSTGTSGSGDEQFF. The chain is built from TRBV19 and TRBJ2-1, with 11 bases that match TRBD2. The CDR3 is 16 amino acids. CDR1 and CDR2 from the germline V gene are LNHDA and SQIVND (reference sequence). Unmatched junction bases numbered 10, after V lost 4 bases and J lost 8 bases.